The next 26 T cell receptor beta chains were all read from a single sample in a study of blood T cell repertoires in COVID-19. Generated by immunoSEQ multiplex PCR, the TCRdb table keeps only in-frame clones and is missing some. The sample lists about 270,000 clones; about 87% were seen once. Input material: PBMCs or T cells enriched from blood (not recorded which). Every receptor here comes from a woman in her thirties with acute COVID-19.

This clone occurred once. The J gene is TRBJ2-5, the V gene TRBV18; 11 bases match TRBD2. The ends lost 5 bases at V and 2 bases at J; junction bases unmatched: 4. CDR1 is KGHSH, CDR2 LQKENI, per germline. The CDR3 length is 15 residues. The DNA for the CDR3 is TGTGCCAGCTCAGGGACTAGCGGACCACAAGAGACCCAGTACTTC. It codes for CASSGTSGPQETQYF. The full variable domain, its missing parts supplied by reference TRBV18 and TRBJ2-5, is NAGVMQNPRHLVRRRGQEARLRCSPMKGHSHVYWYRQLPEEGLKFMVYLQKENIIDESGMPKERFSAEFPKEGPSILRIQQVVRGDSAAYFCASSGTSGPQETQYFGPGTRLLVL.

The CDR3 region is CASSRTSGRDEQFF. The CDR3 DNA follows: TGTGCCAGTAGTCGGACTAGCGGGAGGGATGAGCAGTTCTTC. The rearrangement uses TRBV19 and TRBJ2-1; 15 nucleotides agree with TRBD2. This CDR3 region has 14 residues. Germline V gives CDR1 LNHDA, CDR2 SQIVND (reference sequence). J was trimmed by 8 bases and V by 5 bases; bases with no gene match: 1.

The chain couples TRBV23-1 to TRBJ2-7, with D possibly TRBD2 on 5 matching bases. TRBV23-1 is noted as an ORF with a role that remains uncertain. CDR3 length equals 14 residues. V gave up 7 bases and J gave up 1 base, with 14 bases separating them. For the CDR3, the DNA is TGCGCCAGCACCATCCCGAGGGTTTCCTACGAGCAGTACTTC. It translates to CASTIPRVSYEQYF.

The V and J genes are TRBV2 and TRBJ2-3; unclear D gene. The length of the CDR3 is 12 residues. Germline V gene data show CDR1 as SNHLY and CDR2 as FYNNEI. The germline V and J ends were trimmed by 3 bases and 5 bases, with 6 bases remaining between them. In nucleotides, the CDR3 is TGTGCCAGCAGTGAGTATGTAGATACGCAGTATTTT. Translating it yields CASSEYVDTQYF.

This clone was seen only a few times. The CDR3 region has the DNA TGTGCCAGCAGCACCCGAAACTGGTTCCTACAGGAGCAGTACTTC. Protein product: CASSTRNWFLQEQYF. This chain links TRBV27 with TRBJ2-7; D uncertain. CDR3 length: 15 residues. Germline loops: CDR1 MNHEY, CDR2 SMNVEV (reference sequence). V lost 6 bases, J lost 7 bases, and 22 bases lay in between.

This chain links TRBV19 with TRBJ1-2; 7 bases are shared with TRBD1. The CDR3 loop spans 15 amino acids. CDR1 and CDR2 from the germline V gene are LNHDA and SQIVND (reference sequence). After removal of 6 bases from V and 3 bases from J, the junction contained 10 bases not matched to a gene. CDR3 sequence (DNA): TGTGCCAGTAGCAAAATAGGGACAGATCACTATGGCTACACCTTC. This encodes CASSKIGTDHYGYTF.

The chain couples TRBV3-1 (or the pseudogene TRBV3-2) to TRBJ2-3; possible D gene TRBD1, 5 bases. Germline V lookup: CDR1 LGHDT, CDR2 YNNKEL (reference sequence). V was pared by 1 base and J by 3 bases, with 17 bases between. This CDR3 contains 17 residues. This CDR3 is CASSQAIRVGLTDTQYF. Written as DNA, the CDR3 is TGTGCCAGCAGCCAAGCCATCAGGGTGGGGTTAACAGATACGCAGTATTTT.

The chain couples TRBV7-2 to TRBJ1-4, with 9 positions matching TRBD1. CDR1 SGHTA and CDR2 FQGNSA come from the germline V gene. V trimming: 5 bases; J trimming: 5 bases; junction bases outside the gene matches: 6. The CDR3 has 15 residues. CDR3 in amino acids: CASSQTGTGNEKLFF. The CDR3 DNA reads as TGTGCCAGCAGCCAAACCGGGACAGGGAATGAAAAACTGTTTTTT.

The chain links TRBV11-2 to TRBJ2-2, with TRBD2 matching 15 bases. Per germline, CDR1 SGHAT and CDR2 FQNNGV. Germline trimming cut 6 bases from V and 8 bases from J; bases unmatched to any gene: 4. CDR3 length equals 15 residues. The DNA of the CDR3 is TGTGCCAGCAGGGCCGGGACTAGCGGGAGGGGGGAGCTGTTTTTT. As protein: CASRAGTSGRGELFF.

The V and J genes are TRBV19 and TRBJ2-3; 12 bases line up with TRBD2. The CDR3 spans 14 residues. Trimming removed 9 bases from V and 3 bases from J; junction bases left unmatched: 4. Germline CDR1 LNHDA, CDR2 SQIVND (reference sequence). The chain's CDR3 is CASAGLAGTDTQYF. The CDR3 DNA reads as TGTGCCAGCGCCGGACTAGCGGGGACAGATACGCAGTATTTT. The full variable domain, rest sourced from reference TRBV19 and TRBJ2-3, is DGGITQSPKYLFRKEGQNVTLSCEQNLNHDAMYWYRQDPGQGLRLIYYSQIVNDFQKGDIAEGYSVSREKKESFPLTVTSAQKNPTAFYLCASAGLAGTDTQYFGPGTRLTVL.

The chain recombines TRBV9 with TRBJ2-3; 11 bases fit TRBD2. Germline V CDR1 and CDR2: SGDLS, YYNGEE. CDR3 length: 18 amino acids. Trimming took 4 bases from V and 3 from J; bases not matched to a gene: 13. The chain's CDR3 is CASSTAGTSGVGTDTQYF. The CDR3 DNA reads TGTGCCAGCAGCACGGCCGGGACTAGCGGAGTGGGAACAGATACGCAGTATTTT.

The rearrangement joins TRBV5-4 to TRBJ2-7, with TRBD2 identical over 8 bases. Germline V CDR1 and CDR2: SGHNT, YYREEE (reference sequence). Losses at the gene ends were 6 bases for V and 1 base for J; bases not matched to a gene: 9. The CDR3 runs 15 residues. Here the CDR3 reads CASTRGGGSSYEQYF. CDR3 coding DNA: TGTGCCAGCACCCGGGGGGGCGGGAGTTCCTACGAGCAGTACTTC. The full variable domain, rest sourced from reference TRBV5-4 and TRBJ2-7, is ETGVTQSPTHLIKTRGQQVTLRCSSQSGHNTVSWYQQALGQGPQFIFQYYREEENGRGNFPPRFSGLQFPNYSSELNVNALELDDSALYLCASTRGGGSSYEQYFGPGTRLTVT.

This clone appeared a few times. The chain carries TRBV9 and TRBJ1-3; a possible D gene is TRBD1 (5 bases). Trimming cost V 4 bases and J 0 bases, with 14 bases left between them. This CDR3 has 16 amino acids. Germline V gene lookup returns CDR1 SGDLS and CDR2 YYNGEE. CDR3 residues: CASSPRQKPSGNTIYF. CDR3 in DNA: TGTGCCAGCAGCCCCCGACAGAAACCCTCTGGAAACACCATATATTTT.

The V call is TRBV9, the J call TRBJ2-1; 11 bases fit TRBD2. Germline CDR1 SGDLS, CDR2 YYNGEE. Unmatched junction bases numbered 6, after V lost 0 bases and J lost 7 bases. The CDR3 has 16 amino acids. As DNA, the CDR3 is TGTGCCAGCAGCGTAGCCGGGACTAGCGGAAAAAATGAGCAGTTCTTC. Protein product: CASSVAGTSGKNEQFF.

The genes are TRBV2 and TRBJ2-4; unclear D gene. V was shortened by 3 bases and J by 8 bases, with 14 bases between the two germline ends. Germline-derived CDR1 and CDR2 are SNHLY and FYNNEI. The CDR3 runs 14 residues. The CDR3 here is CASSERQNRDIQYF. The CDR3 nucleotides read TGTGCCAGCAGTGAGCGTCAGAATCGGGACATTCAGTACTTC.

The J gene is TRBJ2-2, the V gene TRBV5-6; 15 positions agree with TRBD2. The germline V gene has CDR1 SGHDT and CDR2 YYEEEE. The length of the CDR3 is 18 residues. The V gene end was trimmed by 7 bases and the J gene end by 1 base; junction bases not matched to a gene: 8. The CDR3 bases are TGTGCCAGCCCGTCTGGGACTAGCGGGAGGCAGAACACCGGGGAGCTGTTTTTT. Its protein product is CASPSGTSGRQNTGELFF.

CDR3 sequence reads: CASSEPPRGHDEQYF. The CDR3 DNA is TGTGCCAGCAGTGAACCCCCCAGGGGGCATGACGAGCAGTACTTC. The genes are TRBV6-1 and TRBJ2-7, with 8 bases matching TRBD1. The CDR3 sequence is 15 residues long. With V trimmed by 2 bases and J by 5 bases, 8 bases remained unmatched. Looked up from germline, CDR1 is MNHNS and CDR2 is SASEGT.

The genes are TRBV2 and TRBJ1-5, with 9 bases lining up with TRBD1. The CDR3 runs to 14 residues. Germline trimming cut 8 bases from V and 3 bases from J; bases unmatched to any gene: 5. Germline CDR1 reads SNHLY; CDR2 reads FYNNEI. The CDR3 nucleotides are TGTGCCAGCGGAGACAGGGGGGACAATCAGCCCCAGCATTTT. Translated: CASGDRGDNQPQHF.

The rearrangement uses TRBV10-3 and TRBJ2-1; 11 bases align to TRBD2. The germline gives CDR1 ENHRY, CDR2 SYGVKD. The CDR3 runs 16 residues. The J segment lost 6 bases and the V segment lost 1 base, leaving 5 bases of the junction unmatched. CDR3 bases: TGTGCCATCAGTGAGTTCAAAGGACTAGCGGGCAATGAGCAGTTCTTC. This sequence encodes CAISEFKGLAGNEQFF.

The genes are TRBV10-3 and TRBJ1-1; D ambiguous. Trimming took 5 bases from V and 0 from J, leaving 7 bases between them. Germline CDR1 ENHRY, CDR2 SYGVKD. The length of the CDR3 is 13 residues. The chain's CDR3 is CAISSTLNTEAFF. The CDR3, as DNA: TGTGCCATCAGTTCAACATTGAACACTGAAGCTTTCTTT.

In nucleotides, the CDR3 is TGTGCCAGCAGCGATGACGAGGAACCTGGCTACACCTTC. The encoded protein is CASSDDEEPGYTF. The V gene is TRBV3-1 (or the pseudogene TRBV3-2), the J gene TRBJ1-2, with no clear D. V was cut by 5 bases and J by 7 bases, with 14 bases left in between. The CDR3 length is 13 residues. Germline CDR1 reads LGHDT; CDR2 reads YNNKEL (reference sequence).

Details on this clone: One end of the junction does not line up with germline, which may come from a read error. The chain uses TRBV7-7 and TRBJ1-4, with 12 nucleotides matching TRBD1. Germline values: CDR1 SSHAT, CDR2 FNYEAQ (reference sequence). This CDR3 comprises 15 residues. DNA of the CDR3: TGTGCTAGCAGCTTAGGGACAGGGGGCAATGAAAAACTGTTTTTT. Translated: CASSLGTGGNEKLFF.

This clone was detected a few times. V usage is TRBV19 and J usage is TRBJ2-2; D might be TRBD2 (5 bases). Germline values: CDR1 LNHDA, CDR2 SQIVND (reference sequence). The V end lost 5 bases, the J end lost 1 base, and 17 bases lay between the germline ends. The CDR3 is made up of 17 amino acids. The CDR3 is CASSALTGVGNTGELFF. The DNA of the CDR3 is TGTGCCAGTAGTGCCCTAACCGGGGTCGGGAACACCGGGGAGCTGTTTTTT.

The chain has TRBV28 and TRBJ2-7, with 11 bases matching TRBD1. The CDR3 has 15 amino acids. Unmatched junction bases numbered 6, after V lost 4 bases and J lost 4 bases. Germline values: CDR1 MDHEN, CDR2 SYDVKM. The CDR3 loop is CASSSPGTGGYEQYF. The DNA for the CDR3 is TGTGCCAGCAGTTCACCCGGGACAGGGGGATACGAGCAGTACTTC.

J is TRBJ2-1 and V is TRBV25-1; 10 nucleotides align to TRBD2. Germline V gene data show CDR1 as MGHDK and CDR2 as SYGVNS. V shed 4 bases, J shed 7 bases, and the junction held 4 bases outside the gene matches. The CDR3 runs to 14 residues. The CDR3 region has the DNA TGTGCCAGCAGTGGGACTAGCGGAAAAAATGAGCAGTTCTTC. Translation: CASSGTSGKNEQFF.

V is TRBV5-4 and J is TRBJ2-7; 9 nucleotides align to TRBD2. Germline lookup yields CDR1 SGHNT and CDR2 YYREEE (reference sequence). The CDR3 covers 15 residues. The trim removed 1 base at V and 3 bases at J, leaving 5 bases unmatched. Here the CDR3 reads CASSLRIAGDYEQYF. The CDR3 DNA is TGTGCCAGCAGCTTGCGAATAGCGGGGGACTACGAGCAGTACTTC.